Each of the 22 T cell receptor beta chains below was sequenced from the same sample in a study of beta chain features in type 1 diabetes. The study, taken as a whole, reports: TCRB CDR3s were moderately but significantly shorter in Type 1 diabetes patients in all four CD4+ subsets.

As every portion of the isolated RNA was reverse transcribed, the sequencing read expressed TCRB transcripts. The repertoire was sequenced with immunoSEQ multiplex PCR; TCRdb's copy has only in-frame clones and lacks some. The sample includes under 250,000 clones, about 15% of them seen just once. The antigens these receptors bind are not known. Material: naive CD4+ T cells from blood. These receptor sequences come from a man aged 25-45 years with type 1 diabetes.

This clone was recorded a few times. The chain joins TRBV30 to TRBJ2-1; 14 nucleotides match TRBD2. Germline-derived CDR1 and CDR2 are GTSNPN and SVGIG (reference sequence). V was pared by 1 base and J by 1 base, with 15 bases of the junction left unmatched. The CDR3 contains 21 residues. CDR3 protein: CAWSAKPGTSGRITSYNEQFF. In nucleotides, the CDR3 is TGTGCCTGGAGTGCAAAACCCGGGACTAGCGGGAGAATTACTTCCTACAATGAGCAGTTCTTC.

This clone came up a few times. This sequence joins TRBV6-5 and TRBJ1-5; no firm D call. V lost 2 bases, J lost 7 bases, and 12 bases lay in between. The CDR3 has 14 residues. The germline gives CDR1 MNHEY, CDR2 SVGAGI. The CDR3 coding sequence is TGTGCCAGCAGTTACACTGGGGAGGGACAGCCCCAGCATTTT. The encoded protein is CASSYTGEGQPQHF.

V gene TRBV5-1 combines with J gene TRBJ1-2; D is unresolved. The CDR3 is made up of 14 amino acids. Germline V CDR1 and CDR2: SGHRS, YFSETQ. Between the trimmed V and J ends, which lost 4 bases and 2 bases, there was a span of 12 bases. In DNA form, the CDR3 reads TGCGCCAGCAGCCCGGGAGACGGCAACTATGGCTACACCTTC. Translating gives CASSPGDGNYGYTF.

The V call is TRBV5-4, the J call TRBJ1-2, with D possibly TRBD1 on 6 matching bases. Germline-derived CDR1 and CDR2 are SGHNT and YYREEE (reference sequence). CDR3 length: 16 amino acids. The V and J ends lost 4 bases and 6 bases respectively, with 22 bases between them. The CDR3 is CASSPGVGRGGDGYTF. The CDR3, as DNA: TGTGCCAGCAGCCCTGGGGTTGGCAGGGGTGGCGATGGCTACACCTTC.

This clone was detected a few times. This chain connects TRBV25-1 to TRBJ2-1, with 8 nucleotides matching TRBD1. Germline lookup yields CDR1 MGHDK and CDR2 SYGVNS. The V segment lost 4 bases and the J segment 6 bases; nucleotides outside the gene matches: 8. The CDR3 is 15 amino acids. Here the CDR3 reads CASSVADRGVNEQFF. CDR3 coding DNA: TGTGCCAGCAGTGTCGCAGACAGGGGTGTCAATGAGCAGTTCTTC.

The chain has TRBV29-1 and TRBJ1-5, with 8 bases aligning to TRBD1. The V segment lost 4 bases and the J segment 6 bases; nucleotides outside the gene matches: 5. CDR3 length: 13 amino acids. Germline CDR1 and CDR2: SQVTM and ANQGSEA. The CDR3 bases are TGCAGCGTTGGACAGGGGATTGGTCAGCCCCAGCATTTT. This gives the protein CSVGQGIGQPQHF. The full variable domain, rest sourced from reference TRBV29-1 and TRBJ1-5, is SAVISQKPSRDICQRGTSLTIQCQVDSQVTMMFWYRQQPGQSLTLIATANQGSEATYESGFVIDKFPISRPNLTFSTLTVSNMSPEDSSIYLCSVGQGIGQPQHFGDGTRLSIL.

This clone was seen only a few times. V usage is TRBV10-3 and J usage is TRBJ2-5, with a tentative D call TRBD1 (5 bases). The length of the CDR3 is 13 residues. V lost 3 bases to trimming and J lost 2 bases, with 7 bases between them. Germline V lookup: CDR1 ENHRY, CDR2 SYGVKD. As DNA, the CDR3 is TGTGCCATCAGTGAACAGGAGCAAGAGACCCAGTACTTC. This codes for CAISEQEQETQYF.

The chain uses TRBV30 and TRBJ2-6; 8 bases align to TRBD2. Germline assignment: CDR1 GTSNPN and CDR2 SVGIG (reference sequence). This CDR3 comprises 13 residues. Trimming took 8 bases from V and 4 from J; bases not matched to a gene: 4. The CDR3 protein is CARGGDGANVLTF. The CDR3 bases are TGTGCCCGGGGGGGTGACGGGGCCAACGTCCTGACTTTC.

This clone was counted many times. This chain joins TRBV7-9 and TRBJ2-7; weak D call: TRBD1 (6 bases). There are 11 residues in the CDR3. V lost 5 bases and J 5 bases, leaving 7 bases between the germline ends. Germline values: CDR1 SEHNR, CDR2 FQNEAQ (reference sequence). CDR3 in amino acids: CASSRTDEQYF. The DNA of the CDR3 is TGTGCCAGCAGCCGGACAGACGAGCAGTACTTC.

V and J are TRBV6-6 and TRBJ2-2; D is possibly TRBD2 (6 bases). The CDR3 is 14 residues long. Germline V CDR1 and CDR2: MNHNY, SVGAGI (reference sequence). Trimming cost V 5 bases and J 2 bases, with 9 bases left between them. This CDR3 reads CASSRTTNTGELFF. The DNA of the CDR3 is TGTGCCAGCAGTCGGACTACTAACACCGGGGAGCTGTTTTTT.

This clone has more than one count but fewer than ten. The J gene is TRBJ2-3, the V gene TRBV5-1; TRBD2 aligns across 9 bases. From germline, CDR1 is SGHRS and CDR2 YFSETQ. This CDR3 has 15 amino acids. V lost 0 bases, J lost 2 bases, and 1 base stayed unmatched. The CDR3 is CASSLVAGDTDTQYF. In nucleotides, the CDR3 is TGCGCCAGCAGCTTGGTAGCGGGGGACACAGATACGCAGTATTTT.

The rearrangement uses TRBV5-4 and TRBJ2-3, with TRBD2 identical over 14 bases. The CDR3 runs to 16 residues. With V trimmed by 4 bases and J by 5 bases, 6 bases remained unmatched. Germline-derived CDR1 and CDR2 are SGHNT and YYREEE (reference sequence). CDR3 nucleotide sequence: TGTGCCAGCAGCGCCGGACTAGCGGGGGGAGGAGATACGCAGTATTTT. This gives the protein CASSAGLAGGGDTQYF.

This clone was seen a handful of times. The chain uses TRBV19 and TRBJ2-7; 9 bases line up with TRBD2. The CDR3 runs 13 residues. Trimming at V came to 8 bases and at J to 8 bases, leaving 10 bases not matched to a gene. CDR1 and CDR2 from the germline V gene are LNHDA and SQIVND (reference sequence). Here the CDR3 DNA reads TGTGCCAGTTCGCTAGCGGGGTCGGGGAAGCAGTACTTC. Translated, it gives CASSLAGSGKQYF.

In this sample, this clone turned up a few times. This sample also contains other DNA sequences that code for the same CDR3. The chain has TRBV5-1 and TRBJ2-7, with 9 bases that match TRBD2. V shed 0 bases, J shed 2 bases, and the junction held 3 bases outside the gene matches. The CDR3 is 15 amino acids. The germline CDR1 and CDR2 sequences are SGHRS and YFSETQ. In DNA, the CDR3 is TGCGCCAGCAGCTTGGGCCTAGCGGGGACCTACGAGCAGTACTTC. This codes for CASSLGLAGTYEQYF.

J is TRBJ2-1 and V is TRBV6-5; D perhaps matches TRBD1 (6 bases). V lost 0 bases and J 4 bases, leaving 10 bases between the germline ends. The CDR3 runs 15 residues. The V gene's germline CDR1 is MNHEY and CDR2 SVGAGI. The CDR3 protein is CASSYSGGVYNEQFF. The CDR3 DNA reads TGTGCCAGCAGTTACTCAGGGGGTGTATACAATGAGCAGTTCTTC.

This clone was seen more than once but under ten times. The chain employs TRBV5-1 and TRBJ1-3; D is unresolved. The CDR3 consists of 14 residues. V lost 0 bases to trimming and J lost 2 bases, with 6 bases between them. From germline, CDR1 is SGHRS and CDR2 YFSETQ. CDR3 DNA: TGCGCCAGCAGCTTGGACTCTCCTGGAAACACCATATATTTT. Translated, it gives CASSLDSPGNTIYF. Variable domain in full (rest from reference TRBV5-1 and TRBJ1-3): KAGVTQTPRYLIKTRGQQVTLSCSPISGHRSVSWYQQTPGQGLQFLFEYFSETQRNKGNFPGRFSGRQFSNSRSEMNVSTLELGDSALYLCASSLDSPGNTIYFGEGSWLTVV.

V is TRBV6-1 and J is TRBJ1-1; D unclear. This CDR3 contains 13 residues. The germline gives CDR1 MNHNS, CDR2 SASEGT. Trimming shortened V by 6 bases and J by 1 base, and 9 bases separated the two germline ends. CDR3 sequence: CASRRGENTEAFF. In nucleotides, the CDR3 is TGTGCCAGCAGGCGGGGAGAGAACACTGAAGCTTTCTTT.

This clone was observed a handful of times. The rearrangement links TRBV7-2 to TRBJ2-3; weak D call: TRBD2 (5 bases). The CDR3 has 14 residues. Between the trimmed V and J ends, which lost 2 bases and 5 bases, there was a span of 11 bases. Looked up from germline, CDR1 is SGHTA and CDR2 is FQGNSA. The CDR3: CASSLSLAIDTQYF. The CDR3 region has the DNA TGTGCCAGCAGCTTATCGCTAGCAATAGATACGCAGTATTTT.

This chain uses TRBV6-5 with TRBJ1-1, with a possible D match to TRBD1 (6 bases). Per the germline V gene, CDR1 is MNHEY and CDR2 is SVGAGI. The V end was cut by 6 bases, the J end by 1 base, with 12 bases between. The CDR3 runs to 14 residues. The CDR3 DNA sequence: TGTGCCAGCAGCTTACAGGGAGAGAACACTGAAGCTTTCTTT. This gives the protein CASSLQGENTEAFF.

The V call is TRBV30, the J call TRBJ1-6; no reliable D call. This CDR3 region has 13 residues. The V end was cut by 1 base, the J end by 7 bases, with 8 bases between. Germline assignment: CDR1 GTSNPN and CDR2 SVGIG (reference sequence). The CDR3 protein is CAWSAQTNSPLHF. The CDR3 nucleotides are TGTGCCTGGAGTGCACAGACCAATTCACCCCTCCACTTT.

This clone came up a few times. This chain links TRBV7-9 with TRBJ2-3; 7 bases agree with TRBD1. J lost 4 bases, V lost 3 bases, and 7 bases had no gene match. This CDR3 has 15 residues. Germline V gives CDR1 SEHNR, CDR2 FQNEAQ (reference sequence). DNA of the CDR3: TGTGCCAGCAGCTTTTACAGGGGAGAAGCAGATACGCAGTATTTT. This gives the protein CASSFYRGEADTQYF.

CDR3 coding DNA: TGCGCCAGCAGCCCCGGGACAGGGGGCAAGACCCAGTACTTC. Translating it yields CASSPGTGGKTQYF. The genes are TRBV5-1 and TRBJ2-5; 12 bases agree with TRBD1. Trimming took 4 bases from V and 6 from J; bases not matched to a gene: 4. Germline CDR1 is SGHRS and CDR2 is YFSETQ. There are 14 residues in the CDR3.